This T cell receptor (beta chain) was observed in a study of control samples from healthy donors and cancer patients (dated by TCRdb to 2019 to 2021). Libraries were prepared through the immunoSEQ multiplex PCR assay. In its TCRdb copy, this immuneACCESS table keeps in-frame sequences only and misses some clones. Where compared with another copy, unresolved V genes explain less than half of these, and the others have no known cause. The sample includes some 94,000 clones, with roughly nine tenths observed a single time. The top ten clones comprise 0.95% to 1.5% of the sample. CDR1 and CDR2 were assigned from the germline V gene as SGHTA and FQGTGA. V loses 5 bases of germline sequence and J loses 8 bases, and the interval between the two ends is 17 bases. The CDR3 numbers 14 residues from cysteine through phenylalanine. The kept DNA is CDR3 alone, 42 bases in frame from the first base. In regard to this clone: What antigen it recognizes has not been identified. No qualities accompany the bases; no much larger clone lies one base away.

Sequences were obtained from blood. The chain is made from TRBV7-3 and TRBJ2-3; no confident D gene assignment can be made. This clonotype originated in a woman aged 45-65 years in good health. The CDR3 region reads CASSALVAAGTQYF. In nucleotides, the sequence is TGTGCCAGCAGCGCCCTGGTCGCCGCTGGTACGCAGTATTTT. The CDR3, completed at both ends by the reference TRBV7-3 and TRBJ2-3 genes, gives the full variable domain GAGVSQTPSNKVTEKGKYVELRCDPISGHTALYWYRQSLGQGPEFLIYFQGTGAADDSGLPNDRFFAVRPEGSVSTLKIQRTERGDSAVYLCASSALVAAGTQYFGPGTRLTVL.